This record concerns one T cell receptor (beta chain) sequence. Its antigen remains unidentified. The data stem from a study of T cell responses to AZD1222 COVID-19 vaccine. Study-wide results and limits: Across spike, vaccine-associated CD4 TCRs were found, dominant at 160-218 and 743-854. Donors, mostly white British, included more females; clonal diversity was possibly underestimated. Two AZD1222 doses significantly raised spike-specific TCR breadth and depth over controls. Of the AZD1222 recipients, only 5 to 7 were seropositive at baseline.

TCRdb keeps only in-frame clones here, not all; method: immunoSEQ multiplex PCR. The profile shows approximately 150,000 clones, approximately 93% of them singletons. V trimming: 6 bases; J trimming: 5 bases; junction bases outside the gene matches: 8. The V gene's germline CDR1 is MDHEN and CDR2 SYDVKM. The length of the CDR3 is 14 residues. The V and J genes are TRBV28 and TRBJ2-7; TRBD2 matches 9 bases. This sample comprised peripheral blood, obtained after recovery from COVID-19. The receptor was isolated from an adult who had recovered from COVID-19. Here the CDR3 reads CASRTGTSSNEQYF. For the CDR3, the DNA is TGTGCCAGCAGAACCGGGACTAGCTCAAACGAGCAGTACTTC. The full variable domain, in which reference TRBV28 and TRBJ2-7 provide the parts outside the CDR3, is DVKVTQSSRYLVKRTGEKVFLECVQDMDHENMFWYRQDPGLGLRLIYFSYDVKMKEKGDIPEGYSVSREKKERFSLILESASTNQTSMYLCASRTGTSSNEQYFGPGTRLTVT.